The sequence of this T cell receptor beta chain was determined in a study of CD8 T cells in ankylosing spondylitis. The study, taken as a whole, reports: In reactive arthritis synovial fluid and blood, some motif variants had been reported before. The study identified a TCR beta motif of several highly homologous variants that appeared characteristic of ankylosing spondylitis blood. The clones that were linked to disease were reported to be significantly enriched in matched synovial fluid samples from ankylosing spondylitis patients.

V was clipped by 5 bases and J by 8 bases, with 20 bases between them. The CDR3 spans 14 residues. Germline lookup yields CDR1 DFQATT and CDR2 SNEGSKA (reference sequence). Regarding this clonotype: Antigen: not known.

Via MiXCR, TCRdb re-called the 5' RACE reads, giving one row per CDR3 protein. The repertoire has about 500,000 distinct CDR3 sequences, approximately 11% of them found once; the top ten carry about 6.8%. The J gene is TRBJ2-3, the V gene TRBV20-1; D possibly corresponds to TRBD1 (5 bases). The sequence was obtained from a male donor with ankylosing spondylitis. Sequenced: blood, either unsorted or a sorted T cell fraction (not recorded which). The CDR3 reads CSARTDQGHGTQYF. The CDR3 nucleotides read TGCAGTGCTCGGACCGATCAGGGCCATGGTACGCAGTATTTT.